One sample yielded the 25 T cell receptor beta chains listed below, sequenced in a study of shared clonotypes between healthy human individuals. The assay was immunoSEQ multiplex PCR, and TCRdb's table has in-frame clones only and misses some. The table lists about 700,000 clones, approximately 90% of them singletons. Naive CD8 populations comprised CD45RO-negative cells positively selected for CCR7, excluding terminally differentiated effector memory CD45RA+ cells. Sequenced input: naive CD8+ T cells sorted from blood. The receptors derive from a man aged 25-45 years in good health.

This clone was detected a few times. This sequence joins TRBV27 and TRBJ2-2; 11 bases align to TRBD2. Trimming removed 1 base from V and 7 bases from J; junction bases left unmatched: 5. The CDR3 length is 16 residues. Germline V gene sequence: CDR1 MNHEY, CDR2 SMNVEV (reference sequence). The CDR3 DNA follows: TGTGCCAGCAGTTTATGGACCCTAGCGGGAGGCGGGGAGCTGTTTTTT. As protein: CASSLWTLAGGGELFF.

The chain carries TRBV5-4 and TRBJ2-1; weak D call: TRBD2 (7 bases). The CDR3 sequence is 15 residues long. Trimming left V 5 bases short and J 2 bases short, with 14 bases between. CDR1 and CDR2 (germline): SGHNT, YYREEE (reference sequence). This chain's CDR3 is CASSVGEGAYNEQFF. The DNA of the CDR3 is TGTGCCAGCAGTGTCGGGGAGGGGGCCTACAATGAGCAGTTCTTC.

J is TRBJ2-2 and V is TRBV29-1; TRBD2 agrees at 9 bases. V was clipped by 5 bases and J by 1 base; unmatched bases: 8. Germline assignment: CDR1 SQVTM and CDR2 ANQGSEA. This CDR3 is built from 16 residues. The CDR3 protein is CSVKLAGRWNTGELFF. CDR3 coding DNA: TGCAGCGTTAAGCTAGCGGGAAGGTGGAACACCGGGGAGCTGTTTTTT.

CDR3 DNA sequence: TGTGCCAGCATGTACAGCGGCGGGGACAATGAGCAGTTCTTC. It is translated as CASMYSGGDNEQFF. The chain is built from TRBV27 and TRBJ2-1, with D possibly TRBD2 on 6 matching bases. Germline CDR1 MNHEY, CDR2 SMNVEV (reference sequence). This CDR3 has 14 amino acids. V lost 7 bases and J 5 bases, leaving 15 bases between the germline ends.

This chain uses TRBV4-2 with TRBJ2-7; D is uncertain. The length of the CDR3 is 15 residues. In germline, CDR1 is LGHNA, CDR2 YNFKEQ. The germline V and J ends were trimmed by 0 bases and 0 bases, with 9 bases remaining between them. The CDR3, as DNA: TGTGCCAGCAGCCAAGAGGCGAGGAGCTCCTACGAGCAGTACTTC. It specifies CASSQEARSSYEQYF.

The chain is built from TRBV9 and TRBJ1-2, with D perhaps TRBD1 (6 bases). Trimming removed 4 bases from V and 4 bases from J, with 17 bases in between. Germline V CDR1 and CDR2: SGDLS, YYNGEE. The CDR3 length is 15 residues. CDR3 coding DNA: TGTGCCAGCAGCCCTAGGGGGGTGGACGGCTATGGCTACACCTTC. Translated, it gives CASSPRGVDGYGYTF.

This clone was seen only once. The chain joins TRBV5-5 to TRBJ2-7, with D possibly called TRBD1 or TRBD2 (5 bases each). This CDR3 region has 14 residues. Trimming shortened V by 4 bases and J by 2 bases, and 13 bases separated the two germline ends. The germline gives CDR1 SGHKS, CDR2 YYEKEE (reference sequence). The CDR3 sequence: CASSEGPGTYEQYF. The DNA of the CDR3 is TGTGCCAGCAGCGAGGGCCCAGGGACCTACGAGCAGTACTTC. The full variable domain, its missing parts supplied by reference TRBV5-5 and TRBJ2-7, is DAGVTQSPTHLIKTRGQQVTLRCSPISGHKSVSWYQQVLGQGPQFIFQYYEKEERGRGNFPDRFSARQFPNYSSELNVNALLLGDSALYLCASSEGPGTYEQYFGPGTRLTVT.

V gene TRBV11-1 combines with J gene TRBJ1-4; D not resolved. The CDR3 spans 15 residues. V was pared by 5 bases and J by 4 bases, with 14 bases between. Germline V lookup: CDR1 SGHAT, CDR2 FQDESV (reference sequence). The CDR3 loop reads CASSRRDPNNEKLFF. CDR3 in DNA: TGTGCCAGCAGCCGTCGAGATCCCAATAATGAAAAACTGTTTTTT.

This clone was seen just once. J is TRBJ2-7 and V is TRBV27, with 9 bases lining up with TRBD1. This CDR3 is 16 amino acids long. Losses at the gene ends were 6 bases for V and 3 bases for J; bases not matched to a gene: 12. Germline V lookup: CDR1 MNHEY, CDR2 SMNVEV (reference sequence). The CDR3 bases are TGTGCCAGCAGCCGTTCTTCCGGGACAGGGTTCTACGAGCAGTACTTC. It is translated as CASSRSSGTGFYEQYF.

This clone was counted a single time. The rearrangement joins TRBV5-1 to TRBJ2-3, with 7 bases that match TRBD1. The CDR3 totals 16 residues. The germline CDR1 and CDR2 sequences are SGHRS and YFSETQ. After removal of 4 bases from V and 0 bases from J, the junction contained 8 bases not matched to a gene. DNA for the CDR3: TGCGCCAGCAGCCTTAACAGGGGACCTAGCACAGATACGCAGTATTTT. This translates into CASSLNRGPSTDTQYF.

The chain employs TRBV28 and TRBJ2-5; D not resolved. CDR3 length equals 12 residues. The germline gives CDR1 MDHEN, CDR2 SYDVKM. V was pared by 5 bases and J by 3 bases, with 7 bases between. For the CDR3, the DNA is TGTGCCAGCAGTGCTAGGGAAGAGACCCAGTACTTC. Its translation: CASSAREETQYF.

This clone showed up just a few times. The sample contains more than one DNA sequence encoding this CDR3. The chain is built from TRBV19 and TRBJ1-1; D is uncertain. Germline V lookup: CDR1 LNHDA, CDR2 SQIVND (reference sequence). The CDR3 extends over 13 amino acids. With 3 bases removed from V and 0 bases from J, the gap between germline ends came to 5 bases. The CDR3 protein is CASSIGMNTEAFF. The CDR3 DNA sequence: TGTGCCAGTAGTATTGGGATGAACACTGAAGCTTTCTTT.

The rearrangement joins TRBV7-9 to TRBJ2-3; 8 bases fit TRBD2. Germline lookup yields CDR1 SEHNR and CDR2 FQNEAQ (reference sequence). The CDR3 loop spans 16 amino acids. Losses at the gene ends were 7 bases for V and 4 bases for J; bases not matched to a gene: 13. In nucleotides, the CDR3 is TGTGCCAGCACCATTAGACAGCGGGAGAACCCAGATACGCAGTATTTT. As protein: CASTIRQRENPDTQYF.

This chain connects TRBV12-5 to TRBJ2-2, with D perhaps TRBD1 or TRBD2 (6 bases each). V was trimmed by 2 bases and J by 6 bases, leaving 28 bases between them. Germline loops: CDR1 LGHNT, CDR2 FRNRAP. The CDR3 length is 20 residues. CDR3 region: CASGLFSTGETTSGAGELFF. CDR3 DNA sequence: TGTGCTAGTGGTTTGTTCTCGACAGGCGAAACGACTAGTGGAGCCGGGGAGCTGTTTTTT.

The CDR3 DNA follows: TGTGCCAGCAGCCCCGACTGGGAGCAGTTCTTC. It translates to CASSPDWEQFF. This chain uses TRBV7-8 with TRBJ2-1, with unresolved D. From germline, CDR1 is SGHVS and CDR2 FQNEAQ. Trimming shortened V by 5 bases and J by 10 bases, and 9 bases separated the two germline ends. The CDR3 covers 11 residues. Together with reference TRBV7-8 and TRBJ2-1, the CDR3 gives the full variable domain: GAGVSQSPRYKVAKRGQDVALRCDPISGHVSLFWYQQALGQGPEFLTYFQNEAQLDKSGLPSDRFFAERPEGSVSTLKIQRTQQEDSAVYLCASSPDWEQFFGPGTRLTVL.

V gene TRBV7-9 combines with J gene TRBJ1-1; D uncertain. The CDR3 has 13 amino acids. Trimming took off 7 bases at V and 2 bases at J, with 11 bases between the two ends. Germline lookup yields CDR1 SEHNR and CDR2 FQNEAQ (reference sequence). CDR3 in amino acids: CASTLGRNTEAFF. CDR3 DNA: TGTGCCAGCACCCTAGGACGTAACACTGAAGCTTTCTTT.

The chain combines TRBV4-1 with TRBJ1-2; D unresolved. The CDR3 is 12 amino acids. The germline V gene encodes CDR1 MGHRA and CDR2 YSYEKL. Between the trimmed V and J ends, which lost 2 bases and 4 bases, there was a span of 5 bases. DNA of the CDR3: TGCGCCAGCAGCCAAAGCAGCTATGGCTACACCTTC. Translated, it gives CASSQSSYGYTF.

This chain joins TRBV6-5 and TRBJ2-7; D not resolved. V shed 9 bases and J shed 1 base, with 16 bases lying between them. The CDR3 runs to 14 residues. Germline V CDR1 and CDR2: MNHEY, SVGAGI. CDR3 region: CASSLLGLSYEQYF. The DNA for the CDR3 is TGTGCCAGTTCCCTTCTAGGGTTATCCTACGAGCAGTACTTC.

The genes are TRBV5-1 and TRBJ2-7, with 7 nucleotides matching TRBD1. J was trimmed by 5 bases and V by 3 bases; bases with no gene match: 11. The CDR3 consists of 15 residues. Per germline, CDR1 SGHRS and CDR2 YFSETQ. For the CDR3, the DNA is TGCGCCAGCAGCTACAGACAGGGAAGAGAGAACGAGCAGTACTTC. Protein product: CASSYRQGRENEQYF.

The gene calls are TRBV10-2 and TRBJ1-1; no definite D call. CDR1 is WSHSY, CDR2 SAAADI, per germline. The CDR3 has 13 amino acids. V was shortened by 2 bases and J by 0 bases, with 4 bases between the two germline ends. CDR3 DNA sequence: TGCGCCAGCAGTGAGACTTTGAACACTGAAGCTTTCTTT. It codes for CASSETLNTEAFF.

The chain is built from TRBV11-2 and TRBJ2-1; D uncertain. Trimming took off 0 bases at V and 6 bases at J, with 12 bases between the two ends. Looked up from germline, CDR1 is SGHAT and CDR2 is FQNNGV. The CDR3 covers 15 residues. The CDR3 DNA follows: TGTGCCAGCAGCTTAGATGGGATTCCGAGCAATGAGCAGTTCTTC. The encoded protein is CASSLDGIPSNEQFF. The whole variable domain, filled in from reference TRBV11-2 and TRBJ2-1, reads EAGVAQSPRYKIIEKRQSVAFWCNPISGHATLYWYQQILGQGPKLLIQFQNNGVVDDSQLPKDRFSAERLKGVDSTLKIQPAKLEDSAVYLCASSLDGIPSNEQFFGPGTRLTVL.

The J gene is TRBJ2-1, the V gene TRBV27, with 8 bases matching TRBD2. V lost 7 bases, J lost 1 base, and 3 bases stayed unmatched. The germline V gene has CDR1 MNHEY and CDR2 SMNVEV (reference sequence). The length of the CDR3 is 14 residues. CDR3 region: CASTLAGSYNEQFF. CDR3 DNA sequence: TGTGCCAGCACCTTAGCGGGGTCCTACAATGAGCAGTTCTTC.

Points on this clone: The germline gene is not matched at one end of the junction; a read error may be the cause. The CDR3 DNA reads as TGTGCTAGCAGCCAAAACAAAAACTCTGGAAACACCATATATTTT. Translation: CASSQNKNSGNTIYF. The rearrangement links TRBV7-7 to TRBJ1-3, with no clear D. The V gene's germline CDR1 is SSHAT and CDR2 FNYEAQ (reference sequence). The CDR3 has 15 residues.

The rearrangement links TRBV13 to TRBJ2-6; the D gene is possibly TRBD1 (5 bases). The CDR3 totals 15 residues. V was trimmed by 3 bases and J by 2 bases, leaving 8 bases between them. Per the germline V gene, CDR1 is PRHDT and CDR2 is FYEKMQ (reference sequence). CDR3 DNA: TGTGCCAGCAGCTTCCAGGGTGCTGGGGCCAACGTCCTGACTTTC. Protein: CASSFQGAGANVLTF.

Remarks on this clone: This sample also contains other DNA sequences that code for the same CDR3. The rearrangement joins TRBV11-3 to TRBJ2-7; D unclear. The germline CDR1 and CDR2 sequences are SGHNT and YENEEA. The CDR3 is 11 residues long. V was clipped by 1 base and J by 5 bases, with 3 bases between them. The CDR3 loop is CASSLGDEQYF. The CDR3 bases are TGTGCCAGCAGCTTAGGCGACGAGCAGTACTTC.